This TCR beta chain was sequenced during a study of OX40 agonist ivuxolimab in advanced cancers. In terms of the full investigation: The costimulatory receptor OX40 (CD134) was targeted by ivuxolimab, a fully human IgG2 agonistic monoclonal antibody. Prior anti-PD-1, anti-PD-L1 or anti-CTLA-4 therapy was permitted, and about two fifths of dose-escalation patients had received checkpoint inhibitors. The dose-escalation cohort was almost 85% male with a mean age of about 54 years, ranging from about 23 to 85. Intravenous ivuxolimab was administered to patients every 2 weeks at six dose levels: 0.01, 0.1, 0.3, 1.5, 3 and 10 mg/kg. Among the roughly 50 dose-escalation patients, about 20 had hepatocellular carcinoma, approximately 15 melanoma, 9 renal cell carcinoma and 9 head and neck cancer. The monotherapy dose-escalation portion (N of about 50 patients) of the phase I ivuxolimab trial is reported in the paper. Partial responses occurred in three dose-escalation patients: two with cutaneous melanoma and one with hepatocellular carcinoma. Peripheral TCRbeta sequencing aimed to test whether ivuxolimab altered TCR sequence diversity and caused clonal T-cell expansion.

General study outcomes and caveats: Low levels of normalized T-cell clonal expansion were also seen in some nonresponding patients. Partial responders in the 0.1-3.0 mg/kg groups had among the lowest normalized peripheral clonal expansion, especially among CD8+ T cells. The antigen specificity of the peripheral T cells that underwent clonal expansion was not determined. Clonal expansion of both CD4+ and CD8+ blood T cells was observed from baseline to week 6 at doses 0.1 to 3.0 mg/kg. After ivuxolimab, more expanded clones were found on average in CD8+ T cells than in CD4+ T cells.

Genomic DNA was isolated from the sorted cells so that the TCRbeta CDR3 region could be sequenced. The immunoSEQ Assay was used for sequencing of TCRbeta CDR3 regions. In TCRdb, the immuneACCESS table is reduced to in-frame sequences with V and J assigned. These tables do not hold every clone; where another copy was compared, an unresolved V gene accounts for under half, and the others remain unexplained. The table for this sample lists roughly 76,000 clones; about 93% of them were counted only once. The ten largest clones add up to 5.5% to 6% of the sample. Patients with autoimmune disease history or receiving systemic immunosuppression were excluded from the trial. Peripheral blood for TCR sequencing was collected from all dose cohorts at baseline, on cycle 4 day 1, and on cycle 7 day 1. Samples were obtained from an open-label, multicenter, first-in-human phase I dose-escalation trial of ivuxolimab. Adults with locally advanced or metastatic head and neck squamous cell, hepatocellular, melanoma or renal cell carcinoma were enrolled in the trial. Before TCR sequencing, CD4+ T cells and CD8+ T cells from peripheral blood were sorted into separate populations.

From V the trimming removes 3 bases and from J it removes 6 bases, while the gene matches leave 8 bases of the junction unaccounted for. Sequences SGHDT (CDR1) and YYEEEE (CDR2) are obtained from the germline V gene. The CDR3, from cysteine to phenylalanine, totals 15 residues. Only the CDR3 part of the read is kept: 45 bases, read in frame from the first base. Turning to this clone: Its antigen is not yet known. No base-level quality is on record; no much larger clone is a single base apart.

The chain is assembled from TRBV5-6 and TRBJ2-7, with 11 junctional bases fitting TRBD2. The TCR sequence derives from an adult with an advanced solid tumor such as melanoma, head and neck, liver or kidney cancer. Sequenced material: CD4+ or CD8+ T cells sorted from blood, taken in a trial of the OX40 agonist ivuxolimab. CDR3 reads: CASSYGLAGGTEQYF. The nucleotides are TGTGCCAGCAGCTATGGGCTAGCGGGAGGTACCGAGCAGTACTTC.